This TCR beta chain was identified in a study of T cell repertoires in cytomegalovirus infection. TCRdb re-analysed the reads in MiXCR, keeping a single row per CDR3 protein. Here the sample spans hundreds of thousands of distinct CDR3 sequences, roughly 31% being singletons. V lost 8 bases and J 2 bases, leaving 6 bases between the germline ends. The CDR3 contains 12 residues. CDR1 is SNHLY, CDR2 FYNNEI, per germline. Regarding this clonotype: The antigen remains undetermined.

This chain connects TRBV2 to TRBJ2-2; D gene uncertain. The clonotype originates from a human donor in good health (CMV status not recorded). Some clones in this sample may be carry-over from other donors' samples. Sequences were derived from cultured CD8+ T cells from PBMCs, sampled from culture after CMV antigen stimulation. The CDR3 is CASELNTGELFF. Written as DNA, the CDR3 is TGTGCCAGCGAGTTAAACACCGGGGAGCTGTTTTTT.